This TCR beta chain was sequenced during a study of cytomegalovirus exposure and HLA in healthy donors. In the study overall: The roughly 120 validation repertoires, a later analysis reported, used the same platform as the approximately 700 first-cohort repertoires. Overall study results and limits: Rarity marked most TCR sequences, yet some public TCRs occurred in many donors. CMV antigen specificity was confirmed in vitro for a few CMV-associated chains.

TCRdb's table, derived via immunoSEQ multiplex PCR, lists solely in-frame clones and lacks some. The table lists about 180,000 clones, around 86% of them singletons. The CDR3 loop spans 15 amino acids. Germline V gives CDR1 LGHNA, CDR2 YSLEER. Trimming took 1 base from V and 3 from J, leaving 12 bases between them. Details on this clone: Its antigen is unknown.

The gene calls are TRBV4-3 and TRBJ1-2; D possibly corresponds to TRBD1 (6 bases). The source is a man between 18 and 35 years old in good health and CMV-seropositive. The sequencing sample was made of PBMCs. This CDR3 is CASSQGQGWYYGYTF. The CDR3 DNA sequence: TGCGCCAGCAGCCAAGGTCAGGGGTGGTACTATGGCTACACCTTC.